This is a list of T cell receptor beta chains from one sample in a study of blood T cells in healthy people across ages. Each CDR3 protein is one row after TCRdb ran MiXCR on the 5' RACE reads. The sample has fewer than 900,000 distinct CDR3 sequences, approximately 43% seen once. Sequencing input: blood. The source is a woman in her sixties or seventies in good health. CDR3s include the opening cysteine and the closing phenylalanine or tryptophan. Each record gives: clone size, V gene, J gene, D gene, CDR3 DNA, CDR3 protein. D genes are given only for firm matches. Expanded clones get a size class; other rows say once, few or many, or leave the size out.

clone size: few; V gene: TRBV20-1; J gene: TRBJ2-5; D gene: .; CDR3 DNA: TGCAGTGCTATTGGGGCTACAGGGAGGGAGACCCAGTACTTC; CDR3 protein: CSAIGATGRETQYF
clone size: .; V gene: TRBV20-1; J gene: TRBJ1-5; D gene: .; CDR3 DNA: TGCAGTGCCCTAGTTATACTAAATAGCAATCAGCCCCAGCATTTT; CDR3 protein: CSALVILNSNQPQHF
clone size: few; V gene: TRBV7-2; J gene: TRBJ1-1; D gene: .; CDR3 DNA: TGTGCCAGCAGCTTAGGGGCAGCCACTGAAGCTTTCTTT; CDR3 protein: CASSLGAATEAFF
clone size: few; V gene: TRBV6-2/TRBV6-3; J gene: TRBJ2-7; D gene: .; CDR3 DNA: TGTGCCAGCAGGTCCGGGACGGGTACCTACGAGCAGTACTTC; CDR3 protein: CASRSGTGTYEQYF
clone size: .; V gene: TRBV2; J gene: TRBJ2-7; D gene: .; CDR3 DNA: TGTGCCAGCAGTGAAACGCAGAGCTCCTACAATGAGCAGTACTTC; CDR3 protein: CASSETQSSYNEQYF
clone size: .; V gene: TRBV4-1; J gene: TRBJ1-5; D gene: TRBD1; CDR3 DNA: TGCGCCAGCAGCCAAGCGCAGGGGGCAGTTCAGCCCCAGCATTTT; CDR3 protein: CASSQAQGAVQPQHF
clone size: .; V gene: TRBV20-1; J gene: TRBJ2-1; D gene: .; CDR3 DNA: TGCAGTGCTGGGCTACACAATGAGCAGTTCTTC; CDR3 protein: CSAGLHNEQFF
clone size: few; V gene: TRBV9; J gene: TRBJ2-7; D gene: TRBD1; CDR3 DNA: TGTGCCAGCAGCCCTAGACAGGGTATCTCCTACGAGCAGTACTTC; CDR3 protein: CASSPRQGISYEQYF
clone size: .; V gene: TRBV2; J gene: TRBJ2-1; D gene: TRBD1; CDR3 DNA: TGTGCCAGCAGAGCACCTGCCGGGACAGGGTACAATGAGCAGTTCTTC; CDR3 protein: CASRAPAGTGYNEQFF
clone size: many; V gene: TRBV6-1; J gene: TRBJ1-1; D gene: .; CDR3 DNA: TGTGCCAGCAGGAGCGGAGGGGACACTGAAGCTTTCTTT; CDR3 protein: CASRSGGDTEAFF
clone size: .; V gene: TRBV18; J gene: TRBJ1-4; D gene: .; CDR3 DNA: TGTGCCAGCTCCCAGGGGAGACAGGATGAAAAACTGTTTTTT; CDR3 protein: CASSQGRQDEKLFF
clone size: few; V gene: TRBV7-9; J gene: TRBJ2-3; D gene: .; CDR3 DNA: TGTGCCAGCAGCCCTTACGGGGGGCCTAGCACAGATACGCAGTATTTT; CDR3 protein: CASSPYGGPSTDTQYF
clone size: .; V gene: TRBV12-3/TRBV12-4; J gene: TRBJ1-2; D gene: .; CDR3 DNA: TGTGCCAGCAGTAACCAGGGGTATGGCTACACCTTC; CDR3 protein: CASSNQGYGYTF
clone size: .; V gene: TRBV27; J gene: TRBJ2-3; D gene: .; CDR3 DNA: TGTGCCAGCAGTTTATGGGGGGGGGCAGATGCAGGTACGCAGTATTTT; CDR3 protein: CASSLWGGADAGTQYF
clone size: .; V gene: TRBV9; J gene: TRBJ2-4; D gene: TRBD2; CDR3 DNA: TGTGCCAGCAGCGAGACTAGCGGGAGGGCTGGGAACATTCAGTACTTC; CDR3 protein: CASSETSGRAGNIQYF
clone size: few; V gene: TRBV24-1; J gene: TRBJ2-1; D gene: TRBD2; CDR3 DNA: TGTGCCACCAGTGATCCGGCGGGGGGATACAATGAGCAGTTCTTC; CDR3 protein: CATSDPAGGYNEQFF
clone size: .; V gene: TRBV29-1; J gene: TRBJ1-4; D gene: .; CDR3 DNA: TGCAGCGCCCGATATAATGAAAAACTGTTTTTT; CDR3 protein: CSARYNEKLFF
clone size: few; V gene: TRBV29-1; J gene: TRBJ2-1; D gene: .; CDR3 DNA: TGCAGCGTTGATTTCTTGCGGTCGAGTGAGCAGTTCTTC; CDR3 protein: CSVDFLRSSEQFF
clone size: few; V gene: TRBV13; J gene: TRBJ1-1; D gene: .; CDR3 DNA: TGTGCCAGCAGCTTAGCCTTCGGACAGCTTAACACTGAAGCTTTCTTT; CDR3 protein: CASSLAFGQLNTEAFF
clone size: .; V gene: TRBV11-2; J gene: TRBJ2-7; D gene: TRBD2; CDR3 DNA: TGTGCCAGCAGCTTGGTTACTAGCGGGAGTGGGTACGAGCAGTACTTC; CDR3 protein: CASSLVTSGSGYEQYF
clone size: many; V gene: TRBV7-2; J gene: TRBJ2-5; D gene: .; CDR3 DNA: TGTGCCAGCAGCCCGTGGGGGGCCGGAAGAGAGACCCAGTACTTC; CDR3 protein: CASSPWGAGRETQYF
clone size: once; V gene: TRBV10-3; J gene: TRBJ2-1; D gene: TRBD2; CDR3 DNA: TGTGCCATCGGACTAGCGGGGGGCAATGAGCAGTTCTTC; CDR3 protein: CAIGLAGGNEQFF
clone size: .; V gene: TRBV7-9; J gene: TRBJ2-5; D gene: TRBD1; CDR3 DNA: TGTGCCAGCAGCCCCTGGACAGGGGGTGACCAAGAGGCCCAGTACTTC; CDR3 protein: CASSPWTGGDQEAQYF
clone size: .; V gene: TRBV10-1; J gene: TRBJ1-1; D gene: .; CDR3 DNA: TGCGCCAGCAGTGACTGGGGGGCCGGGACTGAAGCTTTCTTT; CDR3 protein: CASSDWGAGTEAFF
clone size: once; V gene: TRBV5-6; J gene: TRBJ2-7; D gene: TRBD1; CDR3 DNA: TGTGCCAGCAGCTCCGAGACAGGGGGCTACAATGAGCAGTACTTC; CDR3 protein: CASSSETGGYNEQYF
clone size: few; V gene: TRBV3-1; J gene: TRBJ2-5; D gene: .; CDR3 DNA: TGTGCCAGCAGCCAAGTTGCACAGGGAGAGACCCAGTACTTC; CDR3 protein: CASSQVAQGETQYF
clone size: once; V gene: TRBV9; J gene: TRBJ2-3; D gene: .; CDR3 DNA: TGTGCCAGCAGCTCGAGGAGTGCTGCAGATACGCAGTATTTT; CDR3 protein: CASSSRSAADTQYF
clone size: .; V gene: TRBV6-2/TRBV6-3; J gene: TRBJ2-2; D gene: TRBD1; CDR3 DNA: TGTGCCAGCAGCTCTCCTCCGGGACAGACGAACACCGGGGAGCTGTTTTTT; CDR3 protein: CASSSPPGQTNTGELFF
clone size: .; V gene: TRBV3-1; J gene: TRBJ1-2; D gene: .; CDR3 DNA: TGTGCCAGCAGCCAAGGGGGCGCCTATGGCTACACCTTC; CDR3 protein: CASSQGGAYGYTF
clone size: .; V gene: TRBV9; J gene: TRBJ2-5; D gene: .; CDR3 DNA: TGTGCCAGCAGCGTAGTAGGGGTGGGTTGGTACAATGAGCAGTACTTC; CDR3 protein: CASSVVGVGWYNEQYF
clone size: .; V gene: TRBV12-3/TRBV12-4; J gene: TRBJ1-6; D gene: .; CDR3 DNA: TGTGCCAGCCACCGGGACACCAATTCACCCCTCCACTTT; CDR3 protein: CASHRDTNSPLHF
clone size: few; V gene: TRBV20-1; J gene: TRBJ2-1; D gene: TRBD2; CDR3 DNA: TGCAGTGCTGGGGACACCGGACTAGCTTCTGAGCAGTTCTTC; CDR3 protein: CSAGDTGLASEQFF
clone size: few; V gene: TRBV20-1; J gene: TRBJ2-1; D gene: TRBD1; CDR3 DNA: TGCAGTGCTAGTGCCGTGCCAGGGGGTAAAGGTGAGCAGTTCTTC; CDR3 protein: CSASAVPGGKGEQFF
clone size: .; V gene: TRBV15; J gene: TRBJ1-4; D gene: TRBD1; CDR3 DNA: TGTGCCACCAGCTGGGGGACAGGCGGTAATGAAAAACTGTTTTTT; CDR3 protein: CATSWGTGGNEKLFF
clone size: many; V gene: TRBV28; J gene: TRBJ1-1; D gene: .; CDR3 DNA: TGTGCCAGCAGGACGGCTCTGACTGAAGCTTTCTTT; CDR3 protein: CASRTALTEAFF
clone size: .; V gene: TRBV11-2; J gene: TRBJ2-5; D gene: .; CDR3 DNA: TGTGCCAGCAGCCCCCGAGAGGGGAAGACGGAGACCCAGTACTTC; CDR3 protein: CASSPREGKTETQYF
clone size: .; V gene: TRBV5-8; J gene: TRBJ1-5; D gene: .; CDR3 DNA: TGTGCCAGCTTACTCCGGGAAGGATTTCGGCCCCAGCATTTT; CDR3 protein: CASLLREGFRPQHF
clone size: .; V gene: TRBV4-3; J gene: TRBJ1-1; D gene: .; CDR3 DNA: TGCGCCAGCAGCCAAGATTGGGCCCAGGGGCGGGCTGAAGCTTTCTTT; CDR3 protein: CASSQDWAQGRAEAFF
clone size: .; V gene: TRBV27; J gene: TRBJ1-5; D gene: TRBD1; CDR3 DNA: TGTGCCAGCAGTCAGACAGGGGATAGCAATCAGCCCCAGCATTTT; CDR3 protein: CASSQTGDSNQPQHF
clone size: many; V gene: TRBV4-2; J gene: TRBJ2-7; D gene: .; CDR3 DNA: TGTGCCAGCAGCCAAGATCCCTTTGGGGGAGGCAGCGAGCAGTACTTC; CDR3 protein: CASSQDPFGGGSEQYF
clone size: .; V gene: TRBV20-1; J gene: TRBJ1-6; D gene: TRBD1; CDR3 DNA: TGCAGTGTTTCGACAGGGGGCGTTAATTCACCCCTCCACTTT; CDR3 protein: CSVSTGGVNSPLHF
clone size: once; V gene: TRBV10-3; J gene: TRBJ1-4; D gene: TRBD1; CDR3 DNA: TGTGCCATCAGTGAGTCTACAGGGGGGGATGAAAAACTGTTTTTT; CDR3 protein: CAISESTGGDEKLFF
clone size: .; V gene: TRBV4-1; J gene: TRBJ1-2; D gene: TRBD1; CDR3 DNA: TGCGCCAGCAGCCAAGACAGGGGGCGAGCTGGCTACACCTTC; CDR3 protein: CASSQDRGRAGYTF
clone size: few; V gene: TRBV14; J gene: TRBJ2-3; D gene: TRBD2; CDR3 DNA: TGTGCCAGCAGCCCACCACTATCCGGGACTAGCGGAACCCCTAGCACAGATACGCAGTATTTT; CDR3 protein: CASSPPLSGTSGTPSTDTQYF
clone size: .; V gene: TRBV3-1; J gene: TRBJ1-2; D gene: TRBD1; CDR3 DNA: TGTGCCAGCAGCCAGGAGGGGGCCCGTGGCTACACCTTC; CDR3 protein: CASSQEGARGYTF
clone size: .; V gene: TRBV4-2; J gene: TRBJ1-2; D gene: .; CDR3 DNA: TGTGCCAGCAGCCGCGTCGACGGGGGGGAAGACTATGGCTACACCTTC; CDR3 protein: CASSRVDGGEDYGYTF